Sequencing of this TCR beta chain was carried out in a study of cytomegalovirus exposure and HLA in healthy donors. Unrecorded immune exposure was likely among donors, who were nominally healthy when sampled. This CDR3 contains 13 residues. Germline V gene data show CDR1 as SGHDN and CDR2 as FVKESK. Between the trimmed V and J ends, which lost 6 bases and 1 base, there was a span of 9 bases. Use of 60 Vbeta and 13 Jbeta primers characterized the PCR. Method: immunoSEQ multiplex PCR; TCRdb's copy keeps in-frame clones and lacks some. The profile shows 150,000 to 200,000 clones, 79% of them singletons. J is TRBJ1-1 and V is TRBV14; D is ambiguous. The clonotype originates from a woman in her thirties in good health and CMV-seropositive. The sequencing sample was made of PBMCs. CDR3 loop: CASRDSGNTEAFF. The CDR3 region has the DNA TGTGCCAGCAGAGATTCCGGGAACACTGAAGCTTTCTTT.